Listed below are T cell receptor beta chains from one sample, sequenced in a study of blood T cell repertoires in COVID-19. Here immunoSEQ multiplex PCR was the method, and the copy in TCRdb shows in-frame clones only, minus some. Of some 150,000 clones in the sample, less than 90% were seen once. The sequencing sample was made of PBMCs or T cells enriched from blood (not recorded which). The receptors stem from a woman aged 45-65 years who had recovered from COVID-19. Both conserved end residues are part of each CDR3. The D gene is left open where the match is weak. Size values are once, few and many counts, or a class for expanded clones, and some rows have none.

v_gene	j_gene	abundance	d_gene	CDR3nt	CDR3aa
TRBV7-2	TRBJ1-1	.	.	TGTGCCAGCAGCTTAGGCGGGGGTGGAACTGAAGCTTTCTTT	CASSLGGGGTEAFF
TRBV7-9	TRBJ2-5	.	TRBD2	TGTGCCAGCAGCTGGGTAGCGGGAGGTAGAGAGACCCAGTACTTC	CASSWVAGGRETQYF
TRBV19	TRBJ1-1	.	.	TGTGCCAGTAGCCTAATTCCCGGAGTGAACACTGAAGCTTTCTTT	CASSLIPGVNTEAFF
TRBV18	TRBJ1-3	.	TRBD1	TGTGCCAGCTCCACCGGGACAGGTGGAAACACCATATATTTT	CASSTGTGGNTIYF
TRBV4-1	TRBJ2-1	.	.	TGCGCCAGCAGCGGAGCCCTATCCTACAATGAGCAGTTCTTC	CASSGALSYNEQFF
TRBV7-2	TRBJ1-4	few	.	TGTGCCAGCAGCTCCCAGGCAGGGCTCGGTGAAAAACTGTTTTTT	CASSSQAGLGEKLFF
TRBV3-1/TRBV3-2	TRBJ1-4	.	TRBD1	TGTGCCAGCAGTCTCCAGGGGGTGCCCACTACCCGAAAACTGTTTTTT	CASSLQGVPTTRKLFF
TRBV5-1	TRBJ1-6	.	.	TGCGCCAGCAGAGGGGACTGGAATTCACCCCTCCACTTT	CASRGDWNSPLHF
TRBV27	TRBJ2-6	.	.	TGTGCCAGCAGGAAACTCGACAGATCCTCTGGGGCCAACGTCCTGACTTTC	CASRKLDRSSGANVLTF
TRBV3-1/TRBV3-2	TRBJ1-1	.	.	TGTGCCAGCAGCCAAGGGGTTTGGGGGGGCACTGAAGCTTTCTTT	CASSQGVWGGTEAFF
TRBV7-9	TRBJ1-2	once	.	TGTGCCAGCAGCGTAACATCCGGGACACCCCAGGCGGAAGGCTACACCTTC	CASSVTSGTPQAEGYTF
TRBV5-5	TRBJ1-1	.	TRBD1	TGTGCCAGCAGCCTAGGACAGGGGAAGGCTGAAGCTTTCTTT	CASSLGQGKAEAFF
TRBV24-1	TRBJ2-4	once	TRBD1	TGTGCCACCAGTGATTCACAGGGGTACGAAAACATTCAGTACTTC	CATSDSQGYENIQYF
TRBV6-1	TRBJ2-5	.	TRBD2	TGTGCCAGCAGTGAAGGCGTGAGCGGGGGCCAAGAGACCCAGTACTTC	CASSEGVSGGQETQYF
TRBV3-1/TRBV3-2	TRBJ2-3	.	TRBD2	TGTGCCAGCAGCCCTCAGCGGGGGCCCCGGGATACGCAGTATTTT	CASSPQRGPRDTQYF
TRBV6-5	TRBJ1-1	few	.	TGTGCCACCTGGACAGTCAAGTTCACTGAAGCTTTCTTT	CATWTVKFTEAFF
TRBV5-1	TRBJ2-5	.	TRBD2	TGCGCCAGCAGCTTGTTGCTCGGGGGGGGCCGGGAGACCCAGTACTTC	CASSLLLGGGRETQYF
TRBV14	TRBJ1-5	.	.	TGTGCCAGCAGCCAAGAGTCGGGAGTCCAGCATTTT	CASSQESGVQHF
TRBV9	TRBJ2-5	few	TRBD2	TGTGCCAGCAGCGTAGGGGGACTAGCGGGAGTGGAGACCCAGTACTTC	CASSVGGLAGVETQYF
TRBV27	TRBJ2-1	.	.	TGTGCCAGCAGTTTAGCGATTAGCACCGACAATGAGCAGTTCTTC	CASSLAISTDNEQFF
TRBV19	TRBJ2-3	.	TRBD2	TGTGCCAGTAGGCAGATGGGTAGCGGGGGTAAAGATACGCAGTATTTT	CASRQMGSGGKDTQYF
TRBV11-2	TRBJ1-4	.	TRBD1	TGTGCCAGCAGCTTAGTAATGGGTCAGGGGGGTGAAAAACTGTTTTTT	CASSLVMGQGGEKLFF
TRBV15	TRBJ1-5	few	.	TGTGCCACCAGCAGAGAACAGATACTCAATCAGCCCCAGCATTTT	CATSREQILNQPQHF
TRBV6-5	TRBJ1-2	.	.	TGTGCCAGCAGAATCGACACGGCCTATGGCTACACCTTC	CASRIDTAYGYTF
TRBV7-2	TRBJ2-1	.	.	TGTGCCAGCAGCCCCCCGGTCGAGCCTGAGCAGTTCTTC	CASSPPVEPEQFF
TRBV12-5	TRBJ1-1	.	TRBD1	TGTGCTAGTGGTTTGGTACTGAGGGACAGGGGCTTGAACACTGAAGCTTTCTTT	CASGLVLRDRGLNTEAFF
TRBV3-1/TRBV3-2	TRBJ1-4	.	TRBD1	TGTGCCAGCAGCGCTACCCGACAGGGTAATGAAAAACTGTTTTTT	CASSATRQGNEKLFF
TRBV9	TRBJ2-2	few	.	TGTGCCAGCAGCGTAGAGAGTGGACTCCACGGGGAGCTGTTTTTT	CASSVESGLHGELFF
TRBV10-3	TRBJ2-2	.	.	TGTGCCATAGGGCAGGGCATTACCGGGGAGCTGTTTTTT	CAIGQGITGELFF
TRBV10-3	TRBJ1-2	.	TRBD1	TGTGCCATAGGACAGGGGGGTAATTACTATGGCTACACCTTC	CAIGQGGNYYGYTF
TRBV5-1	TRBJ1-1	once	.	TGCGCCAGCAGCTTTCAATTCGAGGGTGAAGCTTTCTTT	CASSFQFEGEAFF
TRBV7-9	TRBJ2-2	.	.	TGTGCCAGCACGCGGGAGAACACCGGGGAGCTGTTTTTT	CASTRENTGELFF
TRBV2	TRBJ2-3	.	.	TGTGCCAGCACTCCAACAGGGATGCTGACAGATACGCAGTATTTT	CASTPTGMLTDTQYF
TRBV5-1	TRBJ2-3	few	.	TGCGCCAGCAGCTCGGGGATCGGGACAGATACGCAGTATTTT	CASSSGIGTDTQYF
TRBV13	TRBJ1-2	.	.	TGTGCCAGCAGCAAGCAGGGGAATGGCTACACCTTC	CASSKQGNGYTF
TRBV5-1	TRBJ2-4	few	TRBD2	TGCGCCAGCAGCCCGACTAGCAGACCCATTCAGTACTTC	CASSPTSRPIQYF
TRBV7-8	TRBJ2-3	.	TRBD2	TGTGCCAGCAGCGCCACTAGCGGGCGCCTGGGAGATACGCAGTATTTT	CASSATSGRLGDTQYF
TRBV27	TRBJ1-1	.	TRBD1	TGTGCCAGCAGGACAGGGGGCGTACCTGAAGCTTTCTTT	CASRTGGVPEAFF
TRBV20-1	TRBJ1-2	.	.	TGCAGTGCCAGTATTCGGGAACAAGCTAACTATGGCTACACCTTC	CSASIREQANYGYTF
TRBV10-2	TRBJ2-5	few	.	TGCGCCAGCAGTGAGTCGAGGCTCCTTGGGACCCAGTACTTC	CASSESRLLGTQYF